The 20 T cell receptor beta chains below all came from one sample that was sequenced in a study of brain T cells in children with intractable seizures. Repertoires were generated with immunoSEQ multiplex PCR, while TCRdb's copy carries only in-frame clones and drops some. The repertoire holds approximately 60,000 clones, with 90% to 96% as singletons. Sequences were derived from peripheral blood, sampled at surgery. The receptors come from a boy younger than two with focal cortical dysplasia and intractable seizures.

The V gene is TRBV4-1, the J gene TRBJ2-7; 7 positions agree with TRBD1. CDR1 is MGHRA, CDR2 YSYEKL, per germline. This CDR3 has 13 residues. Trimming removed 3 bases from V and 9 bases from J; junction bases left unmatched: 8. CDR3 sequence (DNA): TGCGCCAGCAGCCACCTAAGGAGGACAGGGCAGTACTTC. This codes for CASSHLRRTGQYF.

The chain combines TRBV11-2 with TRBJ2-7; the D gene is possibly TRBD1 (6 bases). CDR3 length: 17 amino acids. The V end lost 7 bases, the J end lost 2 bases, and 24 bases lay between the germline ends. Germline CDR1 SGHAT, CDR2 FQNNGV. This chain's CDR3 is CASTRDVGQFIAYEQYF. Here the CDR3 DNA reads TGTGCCAGCACCAGGGACGTTGGACAGTTCATCGCCTACGAGCAGTACTTC.

Written as DNA, the CDR3 is TGTGCCAGCAGCAGGCCAACAAGGTCCTCCTACGAGCAGTACTTC. Its translation: CASSRPTRSSYEQYF. This chain links TRBV6-5 with TRBJ2-7; D is unresolved. The CDR3 has 15 amino acids. Germline CDR1 reads MNHEY; CDR2 reads SVGAGI. The germline V and J ends were trimmed by 6 bases and 0 bases, with 15 bases remaining between them.

J is TRBJ2-5 and V is TRBV7-9; TRBD2 might be the D (5 bases). The CDR3 is 15 amino acids. Germline V gene lookup returns CDR1 SEHNR and CDR2 FQNEAQ (reference sequence). V was clipped by 5 bases and J by 2 bases, with 15 bases between them. The CDR3 here is CASSGETTLQETQYF. For the CDR3, the DNA is TGTGCCAGCAGCGGGGAGACTACGCTGCAAGAGACCCAGTACTTC.

The chain combines TRBV28 with TRBJ2-3; D not resolved. V dropped 9 bases and J dropped 0 bases, with 7 bases sitting between them. From germline, CDR1 is MDHEN and CDR2 SYDVKM. The CDR3 length is 12 residues. CDR3 nucleotide sequence: TGTGCCAGTTGGGCTAGCACAGATACGCAGTATTTT. This sequence encodes CASWASTDTQYF.

The genes are TRBV23-1 and TRBJ2-7, with TRBD1 matching 9 bases. TRBV23-1 is treated as an ORF (open reading frame) with a function not yet certain. CDR3 length equals 14 residues. Trimming removed 4 bases from V and 2 bases from J; junction bases left unmatched: 3. CDR3 region: CASSLGTGTYEQYF. The CDR3 nucleotides read TGCGCCAGCAGTCTCGGGACAGGGACCTACGAGCAGTACTTC.

This chain joins TRBV7-9 and TRBJ1-1; possible D gene TRBD1, 5 bases. Germline CDR1 reads SEHNR; CDR2 reads FQNEAQ (reference sequence). Trimming took 11 bases from V and 1 from J, leaving 17 bases between them. CDR3 size: 14 residues. The CDR3 is CAAARGTGNTEAFF. The CDR3 region has the DNA TGTGCCGCCGCCCGGGGGACCGGGAACACTGAAGCTTTCTTT.

This chain links TRBV7-2 with TRBJ2-7; TRBD2 agrees at 10 bases. The CDR3 loop spans 16 amino acids. V gave up 2 bases and J gave up 9 bases; unmatched junction bases: 13. Per germline, CDR1 SGHTA and CDR2 FQGNSA. The CDR3 coding sequence is TGTGCCAGCAGCTTATTTAGTACTAGCGGGATTACGGGGCAGTACTTC. Translating gives CASSLFSTSGITGQYF. Filled out from reference TRBV7-2 and TRBJ2-7, the complete variable domain reads GAGVSQSPSNKVTEKGKDVELRCDPISGHTALYWYRQSLGQGLEFLIYFQGNSAPDKSGLPSDRFSAERTGGSVSTLTIQRTQQEDSAVYLCASSLFSTSGITGQYFGPGTRLTVT.

The rearrangement joins TRBV3-1 (or the pseudogene TRBV3-2) to TRBJ2-4; 8 bases agree with TRBD1. J was trimmed by 8 bases and V by 4 bases; bases with no gene match: 7. Germline values: CDR1 LGHDT, CDR2 YNNKEL (reference sequence). The CDR3 is 14 amino acids. The CDR3 DNA follows: TGTGCCAGCAGCCCCTTGACAGGGGCTGACATTCAGTACTTC. Translation gives CASSPLTGADIQYF.

This chain uses TRBV7-6 with TRBJ2-2; 10 nucleotides line up with TRBD2. CDR1 SGHVS and CDR2 FNYEAQ come from the germline V gene. The CDR3 consists of 17 residues. J lost 7 bases, V lost 3 bases, and 11 bases had no gene match. The CDR3 bases are TGTGCCAGCAGCTTCCCTAGCGGGGGAGCCCTTGACGGGGAGCTGTTTTTT. Amino acids: CASSFPSGGALDGELFF.

V gene TRBV7-8 combines with J gene TRBJ2-7; TRBD1 or TRBD2 may be the D gene (5 bases each). This CDR3 contains 15 residues. V was trimmed by 1 base and J by 7 bases, leaving 17 bases between them. The V gene's germline CDR1 is SGHVS and CDR2 FQNEAQ. This CDR3 is CASSLDGTDLREQYF. The CDR3 coding sequence is TGTGCCAGCAGCTTAGACGGGACCGATCTAAGGGAGCAGTACTTC.

The chain employs TRBV4-3 and TRBJ2-7; 12 bases align to TRBD2. V shed 0 bases and J 2 bases; nucleotides not matched to a gene: 11. CDR3 length: 19 residues. The germline gives CDR1 LGHNA, CDR2 YSLEER. The CDR3 protein is CASSQESGLAGPRAYEQYF. In DNA form, the CDR3 reads TGCGCCAGCAGCCAAGAGTCGGGACTAGCGGGCCCGCGGGCCTACGAGCAGTACTTC.

V and J are TRBV5-1 and TRBJ2-4; perhaps TRBD2 as D (6 bases). The CDR3 runs 13 residues. Per the germline V gene, CDR1 is SGHRS and CDR2 is YFSETQ. The germline V and J ends were trimmed by 4 bases and 8 bases, with 13 bases remaining between them. The CDR3 is CASSPAGGYIQYF. The CDR3 coding sequence is TGCGCCAGCAGCCCGGCTGGGGGGTACATTCAGTACTTC.

The chain carries TRBV18 and TRBJ1-2, with D maybe TRBD1 (6 bases). CDR1 is KGHSH and CDR2 is LQKENI in the germline V gene. V was clipped by 3 bases and J by 5 bases, with 10 bases between them. This CDR3 comprises 13 residues. In nucleotides, the CDR3 is TGTGCCAGCTCACCCTCGGGACAATATGGCTACACCTTC. Protein product: CASSPSGQYGYTF.

The chain has TRBV18 and TRBJ1-1; D is uncertain. The CDR3 is 14 residues long. In germline, CDR1 is KGHSH, CDR2 LQKENI. Trimming removed 3 bases from V and 2 bases from J, with 10 bases in between. In DNA, the CDR3 is TGTGCCAGCTCACCGATAAAGGGTAACACTGAAGCTTTCTTT. Its translation: CASSPIKGNTEAFF.

This chain links TRBV7-8 with TRBJ2-5; tentatively, D is TRBD1 or TRBD2 (5 bases each). The germline gives CDR1 SGHVS, CDR2 FQNEAQ. CDR3 size: 14 residues. V lost 5 bases and J 9 bases, leaving 19 bases between the germline ends. The CDR3: CASSPGTATAAQYF. The CDR3 DNA reads TGTGCCAGCAGCCCCGGGACGGCGACCGCGGCCCAGTACTTC.

J is TRBJ2-3 and V is TRBV4-1; D remains ambiguous. The germline V gene encodes CDR1 MGHRA and CDR2 YSYEKL. Trimming pared 4 bases from V and 0 bases from J, leaving 8 bases between. This CDR3 is 14 amino acids long. CDR3 coding DNA: TGCGCCAGCAGCCTAGGACCTAGCACAGATACGCAGTATTTT. It translates to CASSLGPSTDTQYF.

The genes are TRBV15 and TRBJ2-1; 7 nucleotides line up with TRBD1. The CDR3 totals 15 residues. Trimming cost V 8 bases and J 0 bases; bases outside gene matches: 7. Germline CDR1 is LNHNV and CDR2 is YYDKDF (reference sequence). CDR3 protein: CATDRVESSYNEQFF. In nucleotides, the CDR3 is TGTGCCACCGACAGGGTTGAGAGCTCCTACAATGAGCAGTTCTTC.

This chain connects TRBV5-1 to TRBJ2-2; 10 bases align to TRBD2. CDR1 and CDR2 (germline): SGHRS, YFSETQ. V gave up 6 bases and J gave up 4 bases; unmatched junction bases: 6. The length of the CDR3 is 15 residues. CDR3 loop: CASTKRGGPTGELFF. The CDR3, as DNA: TGCGCCAGCACCAAGCGGGGGGGCCCCACCGGGGAGCTGTTTTTT.

CDR3 protein: CASSSPRDSGANVLTF. CDR3 nucleotide sequence: TGTGCCAGCAGCTCACCCAGGGACTCTGGGGCCAACGTCCTGACTTTC. The chain joins TRBV5-4 to TRBJ2-6; weak D call: TRBD1 (5 bases). Trimming left V 3 bases short and J 0 bases short, with 10 bases between. This CDR3 region has 16 residues. Germline loops: CDR1 SGHNT, CDR2 YYREEE (reference sequence).